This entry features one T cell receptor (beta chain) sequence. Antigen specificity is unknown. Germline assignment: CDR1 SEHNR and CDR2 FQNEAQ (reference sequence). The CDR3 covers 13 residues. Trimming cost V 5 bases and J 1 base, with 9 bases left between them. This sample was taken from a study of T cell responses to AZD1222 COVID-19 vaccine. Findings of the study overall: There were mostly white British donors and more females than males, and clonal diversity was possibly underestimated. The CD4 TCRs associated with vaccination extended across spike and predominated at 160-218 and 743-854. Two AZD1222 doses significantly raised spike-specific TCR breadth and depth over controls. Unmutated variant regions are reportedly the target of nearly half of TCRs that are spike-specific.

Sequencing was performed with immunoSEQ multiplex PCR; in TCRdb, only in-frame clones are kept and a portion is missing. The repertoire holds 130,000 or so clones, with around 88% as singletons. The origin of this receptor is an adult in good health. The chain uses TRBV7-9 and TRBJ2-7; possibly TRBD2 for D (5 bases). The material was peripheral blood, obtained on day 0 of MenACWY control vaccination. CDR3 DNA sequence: TGTGCCAGCAGCCACGGAGGATCCTACGAGCAGTACTTC. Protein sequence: CASSHGGSYEQYF.